This TCR beta chain is drawn from a study of identical twins. The germline V and J ends were trimmed by 4 bases and 10 bases, with 14 bases remaining between them. CDR3 length equals 12 residues. Germline V gene sequence: CDR1 DFQATT, CDR2 SNEGSKA (reference sequence). Using its own MiXCR run on the 5' RACE reads, TCRdb lists one record per CDR3 protein. This table holds hundreds of thousands of distinct CDR3 sequences, roughly 7% found once. These same records also appear under a second study, on yellow fever vaccine responses in identical twins.

The sequencing input was memory (CD45RO+) T cells sorted from blood. This TCR derives from a woman under 30 in good health. The V gene is TRBV20-1, the J gene TRBJ2-1; no firm D call. Written as DNA, the CDR3 is TGCAGTGCTATAAAAAGGCCTCAAGAGCAGTTCTTC. Translated, it gives CSAIKRPQEQFF.